What follows describes a single T cell receptor beta chain. Its antigen is still unknown. Trimming removed 5 bases from V and 4 bases from J; junction bases left unmatched: 9. This CDR3 region has 15 residues. CDR1 is SGHRS, CDR2 YFSETQ, per germline. Only in-frame clones appear in the TCRdb table, and some are missing; sequencing was by immunoSEQ multiplex PCR. This table holds more than 35,000 clones, roughly 85% found once. The data originate from a study of STAT5B mutations in CD4+ large granular lymphocyte leukemia. The study's findings and limits: Without putative leukemic clones, patient CD4-sorted repertoires remained more clonal than healthy CD4+ repertoires.

The chain couples TRBV5-1 to TRBJ2-7; TRBD2 agrees at 10 bases. This receptor was obtained from a human donor in good health. The sequenced sample was CD4+ T cells from blood buffy coats. The CDR3 is CASRKELAGMYEQYF. The CDR3, as DNA: TGCGCCAGCAGGAAAGAACTAGCGGGAATGTACGAGCAGTACTTC. Based on the CDR3 plus reference TRBV5-1 and TRBJ2-7, the full variable domain is KAGVTQTPRYLIKTRGQQVTLSCSPISGHRSVSWYQQTPGQGLQFLFEYFSETQRNKGNFPGRFSGRQFSNSRSEMNVSTLELGDSALYLCASRKELAGMYEQYFGPGTRLTVT.